The 21 T cell receptor beta chains given below trace back to one sample, sequenced in a study of blood T cell repertoires in COVID-19. Here immunoSEQ multiplex PCR was the method, and the copy in TCRdb shows in-frame clones only, minus some. Among about 130,000 clones listed, around 83% were seen once. Sequencing was performed on peripheral blood. The receptors originated from a middle-aged man with active or convalescent COVID-19.

The V and J genes are TRBV3-1 (or the pseudogene TRBV3-2) and TRBJ2-3; no clear D. Germline CDR1 is LGHDT and CDR2 is YNNKEL (reference sequence). Trimming stripped 1 base from V and 4 bases from J, with 3 bases between. This CDR3 is 12 amino acids long. The chain's CDR3 is CASSQAADTQYF. In DNA, the CDR3 is TGTGCCAGCAGCCAAGCGGCAGATACGCAGTATTTT.

This clone appeared a few times. CDR3 coding DNA: TGTGCCAGCAGCTCGGGGGATAACAATCAGCCCCAGCATTTT. Amino acids: CASSSGDNNQPQHF. The J gene is TRBJ1-5, the V gene TRBV4-2; a weak D match, TRBD1 (5 bases). The CDR3 covers 14 residues. V was shortened by 5 bases and J by 3 bases, with 11 bases between the two germline ends. From germline, CDR1 is LGHNA and CDR2 YNFKEQ.

A few counts support this clone. V usage is TRBV10-3 and J usage is TRBJ1-6; D remains unclear. Trimming pared 4 bases from V and 5 bases from J, leaving 9 bases between. Germline values: CDR1 ENHRY, CDR2 SYGVKD. CDR3 length: 14 residues. This CDR3 reads CAISGKQNNSPLHF. The CDR3 coding sequence is TGTGCCATCAGTGGGAAACAGAATAATTCACCCCTCCACTTT.

This chain connects TRBV6-5 to TRBJ2-2; D uncertain. CDR1 MNHEY and CDR2 SVGAGI come from the germline V gene. V was cut by 0 bases and J by 5 bases, with 10 bases left in between. The CDR3 length is 15 residues. The CDR3 coding sequence is TGTGCCAGCAGTTACTCGAATCCCAGTACCGGGGAGCTGTTTTTT. Residues: CASSYSNPSTGELFF.

The chain joins TRBV6-6 to TRBJ1-1; TRBD1 aligns across 8 bases. With V trimmed by 10 bases and J by 8 bases, 9 bases remained unmatched. The CDR3 totals 12 residues. The germline V gene has CDR1 MNHNY and CDR2 SVGAGI (reference sequence). CDR3 region: CATLGQGREAFF. The CDR3 DNA is TGTGCCACCCTTGGACAGGGACGGGAAGCTTTCTTT.

This clone appeared a few times. The CDR3 DNA reads TGTGCCAGTAGTGACAACCCGGTGAGGGATTCACCCCTCCACTTT. Its protein is CASSDNPVRDSPLHF. The chain combines TRBV19 with TRBJ1-6; D gene unclear. Germline assignment: CDR1 LNHDA and CDR2 SQIVND (reference sequence). With 5 bases removed from V and 8 bases from J, the gap between germline ends came to 16 bases. CDR3 length: 15 residues.

The J gene is TRBJ1-4, the V gene TRBV3-1 (or the pseudogene TRBV3-2); 7 bases are shared with TRBD1. Unmatched junction bases numbered 7, after V lost 6 bases and J lost 6 bases. The CDR3 covers 14 residues. Germline CDR1 is LGHDT and CDR2 is YNNKEL (reference sequence). In DNA form, the CDR3 reads TGTGCCAGCAGTTACAGGGGATCGGATGAAAAACTGTTTTTT. Translation: CASSYRGSDEKLFF.

Only one count was recorded for this clone. The J gene is TRBJ1-2, the V gene TRBV18; D remains unclear. Germline-derived CDR1 and CDR2 are KGHSH and LQKENI. This CDR3 is built from 14 residues. Trimming cost V 3 bases and J 0 bases, with 8 bases left between them. CDR3: CASSPYGANYGYTF. The CDR3 DNA reads TGTGCCAGCTCACCGTACGGAGCTAACTATGGCTACACCTTC.

The chain employs TRBV14 and TRBJ1-2; D is possibly TRBD1 (5 bases). The length of the CDR3 is 15 residues. The V end was cut by 1 base, the J end by 3 bases, with 12 bases between. Germline V gene lookup returns CDR1 SGHDN and CDR2 FVKESK. DNA of the CDR3: TGTGCCAGCAGCCAAGGGGGCAGCGGGGACTATGGCTACACCTTC. It translates to CASSQGGSGDYGYTF.

Written as DNA, the CDR3 is TGTGCCAGCAGCCCGTGGGCTCGGGATTTCGATGAGCAGTTCTTC. Encoded protein: CASSPWARDFDEQFF. The rearrangement joins TRBV7-9 to TRBJ2-1, with D tentatively TRBD2 (5 bases). This CDR3 contains 15 residues. The germline V gene encodes CDR1 SEHNR and CDR2 FQNEAQ (reference sequence). Trimming took 5 bases from V and 8 from J, leaving 19 bases between them.

V gene TRBV24-1 combines with J gene TRBJ2-5; TRBD1 matches at 11 bases. Per germline, CDR1 KGHDR and CDR2 SFDVKD. There are 15 residues in the CDR3. Germline trimming cut 5 bases from V and 4 bases from J; bases unmatched to any gene: 5. This CDR3 reads CATSASGTGGETQYF. DNA for the CDR3: TGTGCCACCAGTGCCTCCGGGACAGGGGGAGAGACCCAGTACTTC.

This chain connects TRBV5-6 to TRBJ1-4; D perhaps matches TRBD1 (6 bases). Germline V gene data show CDR1 as SGHDT and CDR2 as YYEEEE. Trimming removed 4 bases at V and 8 bases at J, with 15 bases between. The CDR3 extends over 14 amino acids. The CDR3 region is CASSRSGVGEKLFF. The CDR3 nucleotides read TGTGCCAGCAGCCGGTCAGGGGTTGGGGAAAAACTGTTTTTT. Complete variable domain (other parts from reference TRBV5-6 and TRBJ1-4): DAGVTQSPTHLIKTRGQQVTLRCSPKSGHDTVSWYQQALGQGPQFIFQYYEEEERQRGNFPDRFSGHQFPNYSSELNVNALLLGDSALYLCASSRSGVGEKLFFGSGTQLSVL.

The chain combines TRBV11-2 with TRBJ2-7; 9 bases agree with TRBD1. The CDR3 is 14 residues long. CDR1 is SGHAT and CDR2 is FQNNGV in the germline V gene. With V trimmed by 8 bases and J by 5 bases, 10 bases remained unmatched. CDR3 nucleotide sequence: TGTGCCAGCGCGTTGGGGACAGGGAGTGACGAGCAGTACTTC. This translates into CASALGTGSDEQYF.

The genes are TRBV20-1 and TRBJ1-2; D gene unclear. Trimming removed 0 bases from V and 8 bases from J, with 7 bases in between. The CDR3 runs 11 residues. The V gene's germline CDR1 is DFQATT and CDR2 SNEGSKA (reference sequence). CDR3 loop: CSAREEGGYTF. The CDR3 nucleotides are TGCAGTGCTAGAGAGGAGGGCGGCTACACCTTC.

V is TRBV12-3 or TRBV12-4 and J is TRBJ1-3; D call uncertain. The ends were cut back, 3 bases at V and 8 bases at J, with 8 bases in the middle. CDR3 length equals 12 residues. CDR3 coding DNA: TGTGCCAGCAGTTTGAGGCAGCACACCATATATTTT. It codes for CASSLRQHTIYF.

This sequence joins TRBV6-5 and TRBJ1-1; TRBD1 is a possible D gene (5 bases). This CDR3 is 13 amino acids long. Deletions cut 2 bases from V and 10 bases from J, with 14 bases between. Germline values: CDR1 MNHEY, CDR2 SVGAGI. In DNA form, the CDR3 reads TGTGCCAGCAGTTACATGGGGGGACGGGGAGCTTTCTTT. Its protein is CASSYMGGRGAFF.

This chain links TRBV2 with TRBJ1-3; the D is unclear. V shed 8 bases and J shed 2 bases, with 10 bases lying between them. The CDR3 is made up of 13 amino acids. Germline V gene sequence: CDR1 SNHLY, CDR2 FYNNEI. CDR3 coding DNA: TGTGCCAGCGGAGGCGGTCCTGGAAACACCATATATTTT. Its translation: CASGGGPGNTIYF.

This chain connects TRBV6-1 to TRBJ2-7; a weak D match, TRBD1 (6 bases). Germline CDR1 MNHNS, CDR2 SASEGT. CDR3 length: 16 residues. The germline V and J ends were trimmed by 0 bases and 1 base, with 13 bases remaining between them. The CDR3 is CASSEAFLQGSYEQYF. CDR3 in DNA: TGTGCCAGCAGTGAAGCATTTTTGCAGGGGTCCTACGAGCAGTACTTC.

The J gene is TRBJ1-3, the V gene TRBV7-2; TRBD1 matches 7 bases. The CDR3 runs to 15 residues. In germline, CDR1 is SGHTA, CDR2 FQGNSA. J lost 0 bases, V lost 5 bases, and 4 bases had no gene match. The DNA for the CDR3 is TGTGCCAGCAGCCGCGACAGGGACTCTGGAAACACCATATATTTT. Translation gives CASSRDRDSGNTIYF.

This clone came up a few times. V gene TRBV14 combines with J gene TRBJ1-6, with 11 bases identical to TRBD1. The germline V gene encodes CDR1 SGHDN and CDR2 FVKESK. Trimming took 1 base from V and 9 from J; bases not matched to a gene: 5. This CDR3 comprises 16 residues. For the CDR3, the DNA is TGTGCCAGCAGCCAAGGGACAGGGGGCAATGTTTCACCCCTCCACTTT. Amino acid sequence: CASSQGTGGNVSPLHF.

The chain has TRBV25-1 and TRBJ2-5; D is perhaps TRBD1 (5 bases). This CDR3 has 15 amino acids. Germline loops: CDR1 MGHDK, CDR2 SYGVNS. The V and J ends lost 2 bases and 0 bases respectively, with 10 bases between them. The CDR3 DNA follows: TGTGCCAGCAGTGAAACGACAGCCTACCAAGAGACCCAGTACTTC. Its protein is CASSETTAYQETQYF.